In this sample, the clone carrying this T cell receptor (beta chain) turned up a few times. Its antigen remains unknown. A split of CD4+ cells into CD45RA+ naive and CD45RA-negative memory subsets was performed. The sample originates from a study of shared clonotypes between healthy human individuals. Findings and limits, study-wide: Compared with memory subsets, naive subsets generally had larger estimated richness.

CDR3 length equals 16 residues. Germline V gene data show CDR1 as SGDLS and CDR2 as YYNGEE. Losses at the gene ends were 0 bases for V and 4 bases for J; bases not matched to a gene: 5. Libraries were prepared by immunoSEQ multiplex PCR; TCRdb keeps only in-frame clonotypes and omits some of them. The data contain 2 million to 2.5 million clones, around 95% of them singletons. The chain combines TRBV9 with TRBJ2-2, with 8 bases that match TRBD2. The TCR sequence derives from a man younger than 30 in good health. The sequenced sample was naive CD4+ T cells sorted from blood. The subset is: CD45RA+ positively selected. CDR3 residues: CASSVDGLAGTGELFF. The DNA of the CDR3 is TGTGCCAGCAGCGTAGACGGACTAGCTGGCACCGGGGAGCTGTTTTTT.